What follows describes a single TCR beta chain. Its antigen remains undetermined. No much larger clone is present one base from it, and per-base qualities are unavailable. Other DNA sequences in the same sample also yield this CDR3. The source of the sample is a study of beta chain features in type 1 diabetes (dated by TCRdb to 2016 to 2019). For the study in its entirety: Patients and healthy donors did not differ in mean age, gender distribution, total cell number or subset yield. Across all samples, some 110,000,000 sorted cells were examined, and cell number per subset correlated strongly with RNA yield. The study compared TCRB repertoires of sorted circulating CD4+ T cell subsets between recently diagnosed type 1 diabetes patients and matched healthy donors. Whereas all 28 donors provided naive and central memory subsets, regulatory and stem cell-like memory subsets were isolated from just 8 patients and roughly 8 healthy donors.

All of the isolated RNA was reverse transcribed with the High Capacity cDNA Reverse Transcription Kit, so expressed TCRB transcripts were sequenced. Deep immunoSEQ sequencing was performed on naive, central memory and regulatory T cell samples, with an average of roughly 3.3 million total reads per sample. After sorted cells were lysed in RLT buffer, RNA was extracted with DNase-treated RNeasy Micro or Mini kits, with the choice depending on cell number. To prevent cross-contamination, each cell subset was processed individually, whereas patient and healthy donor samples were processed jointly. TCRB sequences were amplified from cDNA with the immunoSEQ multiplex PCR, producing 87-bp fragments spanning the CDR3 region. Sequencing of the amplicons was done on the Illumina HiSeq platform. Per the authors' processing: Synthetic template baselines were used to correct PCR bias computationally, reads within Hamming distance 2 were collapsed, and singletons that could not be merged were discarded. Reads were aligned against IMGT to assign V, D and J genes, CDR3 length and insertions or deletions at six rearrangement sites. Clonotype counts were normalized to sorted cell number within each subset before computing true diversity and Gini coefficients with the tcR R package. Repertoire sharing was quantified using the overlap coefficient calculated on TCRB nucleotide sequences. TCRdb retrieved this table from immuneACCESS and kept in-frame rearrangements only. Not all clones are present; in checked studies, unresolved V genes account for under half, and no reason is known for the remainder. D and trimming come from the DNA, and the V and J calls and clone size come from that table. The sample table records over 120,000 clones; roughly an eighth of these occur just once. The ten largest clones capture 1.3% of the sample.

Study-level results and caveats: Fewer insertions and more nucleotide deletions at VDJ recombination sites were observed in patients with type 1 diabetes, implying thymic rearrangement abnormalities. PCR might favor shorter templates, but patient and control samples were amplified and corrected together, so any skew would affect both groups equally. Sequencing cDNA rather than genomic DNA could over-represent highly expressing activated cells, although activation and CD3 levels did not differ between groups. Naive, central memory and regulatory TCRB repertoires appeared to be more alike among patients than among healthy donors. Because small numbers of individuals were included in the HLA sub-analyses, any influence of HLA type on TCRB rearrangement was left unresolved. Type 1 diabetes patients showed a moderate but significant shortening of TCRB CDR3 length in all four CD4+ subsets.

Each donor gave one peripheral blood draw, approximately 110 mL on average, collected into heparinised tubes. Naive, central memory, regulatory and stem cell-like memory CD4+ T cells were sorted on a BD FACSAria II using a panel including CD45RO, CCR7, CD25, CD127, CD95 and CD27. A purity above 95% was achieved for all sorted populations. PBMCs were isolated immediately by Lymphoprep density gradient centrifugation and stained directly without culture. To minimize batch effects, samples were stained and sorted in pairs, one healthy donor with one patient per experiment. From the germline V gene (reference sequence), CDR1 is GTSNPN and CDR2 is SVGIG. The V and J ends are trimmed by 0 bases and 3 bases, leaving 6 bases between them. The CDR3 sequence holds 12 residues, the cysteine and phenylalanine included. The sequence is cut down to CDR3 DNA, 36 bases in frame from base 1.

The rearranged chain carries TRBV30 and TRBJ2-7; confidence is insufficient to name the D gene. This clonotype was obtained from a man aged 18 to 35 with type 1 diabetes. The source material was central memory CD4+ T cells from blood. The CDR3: CAWSVGFYEQYF. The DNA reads TGTGCCTGGAGTGTCGGGTTCTACGAGCAGTACTTC. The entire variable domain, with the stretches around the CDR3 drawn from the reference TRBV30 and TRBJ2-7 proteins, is SQTIHQWPATLVQPVGSPLSLECTVEGTSNPNLYWYRQAAGRGLQLLFYSVGIGQISSEVPQNLSASRPQDRQFILSSKKLLLSDSGFYLCAWSVGFYEQYFGPGTRLTVT.